This passage covers 14 T cell receptor beta chains from one sample sequenced in a study of cytomegalovirus exposure and HLA in healthy donors. 60 Vbeta and 13 Jbeta primers were used in PCR. The table came from immunoSEQ multiplex PCR; TCRdb's copy has only in-frame clones and leaves some out. The table has about 130,000 clones, around three quarters seen once. The sequencing sample was made of PBMCs. The origin of the receptors is a woman aged 55-70 years in good health and CMV-seropositive.

This sequence joins TRBV27 and TRBJ2-7; D call uncertain. CDR3 length: 14 amino acids. Germline V gene lookup returns CDR1 MNHEY and CDR2 SMNVEV (reference sequence). The V end lost 6 bases, the J end lost 0 bases, and 12 bases lay between the germline ends. The CDR3 nucleotides read TGTGCCAGCAGATTAGTTGGCGGCTCCTACGAGCAGTACTTC. Amino acid sequence: CASRLVGGSYEQYF.

The chain uses TRBV18 and TRBJ2-5, with unresolved D. This CDR3 is 14 amino acids long. CDR1 and CDR2 (germline): KGHSH, LQKENI. V was trimmed by 3 bases and J by 2 bases, leaving 10 bases between them. The CDR3 loop is CASSPNFSQETQYF. The CDR3 region has the DNA TGTGCCAGCTCACCGAACTTTTCGCAAGAGACCCAGTACTTC.

The chain is built from TRBV6-5 and TRBJ2-7, with 7 bases aligning to TRBD1. CDR3 length: 13 residues. J gave up 11 bases and V 6 bases, and 13 bases lay outside the gene matches. Germline values: CDR1 MNHEY, CDR2 SVGAGI. CDR3 sequence (DNA): TGTGCCAGCAGGTATGAGCGACAGGGAGTGGAGTACTTC. It codes for CASRYERQGVEYF.

V gene TRBV5-1 combines with J gene TRBJ1-2, with D perhaps matching TRBD1 (5 bases). Germline assignment: CDR1 SGHRS and CDR2 YFSETQ. Trimming took off 4 bases at V and 0 bases at J, with 10 bases between the two ends. The CDR3 is 14 residues long. CDR3 residues: CASSRDSPNYGYTF. CDR3 coding DNA: TGCGCCAGCAGCCGCGACAGTCCTAACTATGGCTACACCTTC.

This chain uses TRBV29-1 with TRBJ1-3, with D possibly matching TRBD1 (5 bases). V gave up 6 bases and J gave up 0 bases, with 12 bases separating them. This CDR3 region has 14 residues. Germline CDR1 SQVTM, CDR2 ANQGSEA. The CDR3 protein is CSVRTHSSGNTIYF. The CDR3 DNA follows: TGCAGCGTCCGGACACATTCCTCTGGAAACACCATATATTTT.

V is TRBV7-2 and J is TRBJ2-1; possibly TRBD1 for D (6 bases). This CDR3 spans 14 amino acids. V was cut by 10 bases and J by 4 bases, with 17 bases left in between. Per the germline V gene, CDR1 is SGHTA and CDR2 is FQGNSA. The CDR3: CATNRGNKYNEQFF. The DNA of the CDR3 is TGTGCCACGAATAGGGGGAATAAGTACAATGAGCAGTTCTTC.

The V call is TRBV5-1, the J call TRBJ1-6; TRBD1 aligns across 7 bases. Trimming took 0 bases from V and 6 from J; bases not matched to a gene: 6. This CDR3 is built from 16 residues. Germline CDR1 is SGHRS and CDR2 is YFSETQ. The CDR3 nucleotides are TGCGCCAGCAGCTTGGCCTCGGCAGGGGGTAATTCACCCCTCCACTTT. It yields the protein CASSLASAGGNSPLHF.

The V and J genes are TRBV30 and TRBJ1-1; D might be TRBD1 (5 bases). Germline V gene data show CDR1 as GTSNPN and CDR2 as SVGIG (reference sequence). CDR3 length equals 15 residues. Trimming took off 8 bases at V and 2 bases at J, with 21 bases between the two ends. The CDR3 DNA reads as TGTGCCGTGATCAGGGATGGGCGTATCAACACTGAAGCTTTCTTT. Its protein product is CAVIRDGRINTEAFF.

The chain recombines TRBV11-2 with TRBJ2-3; TRBD2 might be the D (6 bases). The germline V gene has CDR1 SGHAT and CDR2 FQNNGV. Trimming removed 1 base at V and 0 bases at J, with 14 bases between. The CDR3 spans 17 residues. Here the CDR3 reads CASSLVGRRGSTDTQYF. Written as DNA, the CDR3 is TGTGCCAGCAGCTTAGTAGGTAGGCGGGGTAGCACAGATACGCAGTATTTT.

This clone was detected only a few times. This rearrangement joins TRBV28 to TRBJ2-3; 11 bases match TRBD1. The germline CDR1 and CDR2 sequences are MDHEN and SYDVKM. This CDR3 has 14 residues. With V trimmed by 8 bases and J by 8 bases, 9 bases remained unmatched. The CDR3 loop reads CASESGQGGGTQYF. In nucleotides, the CDR3 is TGTGCCAGCGAGTCGGGACAGGGGGGAGGTACGCAGTATTTT.

This clone showed up just a few times. The CDR3 nucleotides are TGCGCCAGCAGCGTAGGACAGGGCTTGTCAGATACGCAGTATTTT. The encoded protein is CASSVGQGLSDTQYF. The chain recombines TRBV5-1 with TRBJ2-3, with 8 positions matching TRBD1. The germline V gene has CDR1 SGHRS and CDR2 YFSETQ. With 4 bases clipped from V and 4 bases from J, the junction kept 8 bases outside the gene matches. The CDR3 loop spans 15 amino acids.

The chain employs TRBV4-3 and TRBJ2-4, with 9 bases that match TRBD2. V was pared by 0 bases and J by 8 bases, with 8 bases of the junction left unmatched. Germline CDR1 reads LGHNA; CDR2 reads YSLEER. The CDR3 runs to 16 residues. As DNA, the CDR3 is TGCGCCAGCAGCCAAGAGGGGGCGCGGGGGGGGGACATTCAGTACTTC. Amino acids: CASSQEGARGGDIQYF.

This sequence joins TRBV5-1 and TRBJ2-2; D not resolved. V lost 3 bases to trimming and J lost 6 bases, with 12 bases between them. The CDR3 has 14 residues. Germline V lookup: CDR1 SGHRS, CDR2 YFSETQ. The CDR3 is CASSSRTGPGELFF. CDR3 DNA sequence: TGCGCCAGCAGCTCTCGAACCGGTCCCGGGGAGCTGTTTTTT. Filled out from reference TRBV5-1 and TRBJ2-2, the complete variable domain reads KAGVTQTPRYLIKTRGQQVTLSCSPISGHRSVSWYQQTPGQGLQFLFEYFSETQRNKGNFPGRFSGRQFSNSRSEMNVSTLELGDSALYLCASSSRTGPGELFFGEGSRLTVL.

This clone was counted a few times. The chain links TRBV6-4 to TRBJ2-1, with TRBD1 matching over 10 bases. V dropped 5 bases and J dropped 9; count of bases not matched to a gene: 10. Germline lookup yields CDR1 MRHNA and CDR2 SNTAGT. The CDR3 totals 15 residues. The CDR3 region has the DNA TGTGCCAGCAGTTGGACAGGGGGATACGAGAGTGAGCAGTTCTTC. Amino acid sequence: CASSWTGGYESEQFF.